One and the same sample provided the 20 T cell receptor beta chains below, sequenced in a study of shared clonotypes between healthy human individuals. Here immunoSEQ multiplex PCR was the method, and the copy in TCRdb shows in-frame clones only, minus some. The repertoire consists of 950,000 to 1,100,000 clones, with roughly 74% occurring once and the leading ten covering around 0.6%. Sequencing was done on a sample of memory CD4+ T cells from PBMCs. The subset denotes: CD45RA-negative fraction. These TCRs come from a man younger than 35 in good health. Some clones in this sample may be carry-over from other donors' samples.

This chain links TRBV28 with TRBJ1-2, with a weak D call TRBD1 (5 bases). Trimming stripped 6 bases from V and 2 bases from J, with 13 bases between. CDR1 MDHEN and CDR2 SYDVKM come from the germline V gene. This CDR3 has 14 amino acids. CDR3 DNA sequence: TGTGCCAGCAGAGACCCCACAGGAAACTATGGCTACACCTTC. This gives the protein CASRDPTGNYGYTF.

The chain is built from TRBV28 and TRBJ1-2; 9 bases line up with TRBD1. In germline, CDR1 is MDHEN, CDR2 SYDVKM. This CDR3 region has 15 residues. Trimming at V came to 5 bases and at J to 8 bases, leaving 12 bases not matched to a gene. The CDR3, as DNA: TGTGCCAGCAGTCCTCCGGGACAGGGTAGTGTCGGCTACACCTTC. Translation gives CASSPPGQGSVGYTF.

The chain joins TRBV30 to TRBJ1-4, with D uncertain. CDR1 and CDR2 (germline): GTSNPN, SVGIG (reference sequence). CDR3 length equals 13 residues. With 2 bases removed from V and 8 bases from J, the gap between germline ends came to 12 bases. In nucleotides, the CDR3 is TGTGCCTGGAGTTGGCAGGAACGAGAAAAACTGTTTTTT. It codes for CAWSWQEREKLFF.

This sequence joins TRBV11-2 and TRBJ1-2; D might be TRBD1 (5 bases). Trimming pared 1 base from V and 8 bases from J, leaving 17 bases between. CDR3 length: 15 amino acids. CDR1 is SGHAT, CDR2 FQNNGV, per germline. The CDR3 is CASSLGQTTGRGYTF. For the CDR3, the DNA is TGTGCCAGCAGCTTAGGACAGACCACCGGCCGCGGCTACACCTTC.

The chain couples TRBV6-1 to TRBJ2-3; D uncertain. Per germline, CDR1 MNHNS and CDR2 SASEGT. Trimming stripped 5 bases from V and 5 bases from J, with 14 bases between. The CDR3 length is 14 residues. The CDR3 region is CASSLSPARDTQYF. The DNA for the CDR3 is TGTGCCAGCAGTCTTTCCCCCGCTAGAGATACGCAGTATTTT.

There are a few counts of this clone. A far larger clone is only one base removed, so a read error is likely. The J gene is TRBJ1-1, the V gene TRBV4-1; D is undetermined. The CDR3 loop spans 14 amino acids. The V end lost 3 bases, the J end lost 6 bases, and 14 bases lay between the germline ends. Germline assignment: CDR1 MGHRA and CDR2 YSYEKL. CDR3 in amino acids: CASSHGEMRAEAFF. The CDR3 DNA reads as TGCGCCAGCAGCCACGGGGAGATGAGGGCTGAAGCTTTCTTT.

The rearrangement links TRBV28 to TRBJ2-7; no definite D call. The CDR3 consists of 15 residues. Per the germline V gene, CDR1 is MDHEN and CDR2 is SYDVKM. The V end lost 6 bases, the J end lost 6 bases, and 21 bases lay between the germline ends. The CDR3 nucleotides are TGTGCCAGCAGGCCTCCTTTATACGGGCCGGGCGAGCAGTACTTC. Translation gives CASRPPLYGPGEQYF.

The V call is TRBV30, the J call TRBJ2-2; 9 positions match TRBD1. The V and J ends lost 3 bases and 3 bases, in that order; junction bases with no gene match: 5. CDR3 size: 15 residues. Germline V gene lookup returns CDR1 GTSNPN and CDR2 SVGIG (reference sequence). The CDR3 sequence is CAWRKGQGYTGELFF. The CDR3 coding sequence is TGTGCCTGGAGGAAAGGACAGGGGTACACCGGGGAGCTGTTTTTT. Full variable domain (outside the CDR3, taken from reference TRBV30 and TRBJ2-2): SQTIHQWPATLVQPVGSPLSLECTVEGTSNPNLYWYRQAAGRGLQLLFYSVGIGQISSEVPQNLSASRPQDRQFILSSKKLLLSDSGFYLCAWRKGQGYTGELFFGEGSRLTVL.

In this sample, this clone turned up a few times. The rearrangement uses TRBV19 and TRBJ1-5; 9 nucleotides line up with TRBD1. This CDR3 is 15 amino acids long. Unmatched junction bases numbered 4, after V lost 5 bases and J lost 2 bases. Germline-derived CDR1 and CDR2 are LNHDA and SQIVND (reference sequence). CDR3 sequence: CASSLRDRGNQPQHF. The DNA for the CDR3 is TGTGCCAGTAGTCTAAGGGACAGGGGCAATCAGCCCCAGCATTTT.

This rearrangement joins TRBV30 to TRBJ2-3; 8 nucleotides align to TRBD1. Germline V CDR1 and CDR2: GTSNPN, SVGIG (reference sequence). J lost 4 bases, V lost 4 bases, and 10 bases had no gene match. The CDR3 consists of 15 residues. CDR3 DNA: TGTGCCTGGAACCTAAACCCAGGGGGCGCAGATACGCAGTATTTT. Translation gives CAWNLNPGGADTQYF.

This clone appeared once. V is TRBV5-1 and J is TRBJ2-5; D tentatively fits TRBD1 or TRBD2 (5 bases each). The CDR3 sequence is 14 residues long. Per germline, CDR1 SGHRS and CDR2 YFSETQ. With 0 bases removed from V and 5 bases from J, the gap between germline ends came to 11 bases. The CDR3 nucleotides are TGCGCCAGCAGCTTGGTAGGGGCTAGCGAGACCCAGTACTTC. It yields the protein CASSLVGASETQYF.

This clone was seen only once. The gene calls are TRBV7-9 and TRBJ1-1, with a possible D match to TRBD1 (5 bases). The CDR3 sequence is 16 residues long. Germline values: CDR1 SEHNR, CDR2 FQNEAQ (reference sequence). V was shortened by 5 bases and J by 3 bases, with 19 bases between the two germline ends. In nucleotides, the CDR3 is TGTGCCAGCAGCCTATGGGGCGGTACGAGGTACACTGAAGCTTTCTTT. It translates to CASSLWGGTRYTEAFF.

V usage is TRBV19 and J usage is TRBJ1-5; a possible D gene is TRBD1 (5 bases). This CDR3 has 17 residues. The V gene's germline CDR1 is LNHDA and CDR2 SQIVND (reference sequence). Trimming shortened V by 6 bases and J by 0 bases, and 18 bases separated the two germline ends. This CDR3 is CASSPWRGSYSNQPQHF. The CDR3 nucleotides are TGTGCCAGTAGCCCTTGGAGGGGCTCCTATAGCAATCAGCCCCAGCATTTT.

This sequence joins TRBV19 and TRBJ1-5; the D is unclear. Germline-derived CDR1 and CDR2 are LNHDA and SQIVND (reference sequence). The V and J ends lost 7 bases and 0 bases respectively, with 7 bases between them. The CDR3 consists of 13 residues. The CDR3 nucleotides are TGTGCCAGTAAAGGACTTAGCAATCAGCCCCAGCATTTT. It codes for CASKGLSNQPQHF.

The chain is built from TRBV7-2 and TRBJ2-7; maybe TRBD1 (6 bases). The germline V and J ends were trimmed by 3 bases and 9 bases, with 12 bases remaining between them. The CDR3 runs to 12 residues. The germline V gene has CDR1 SGHTA and CDR2 FQGNSA. DNA of the CDR3: TGTGCCAGCAGCTTCGGGCAGGGGAGGCAGTACTTC. Protein product: CASSFGQGRQYF.

This sequence joins TRBV5-4 and TRBJ1-1; D not resolved. CDR1 and CDR2 from the germline V gene are SGHNT and YYREEE (reference sequence). There are 12 residues in the CDR3. Deletions cut 8 bases from V and 1 base from J, with 9 bases between. The CDR3 reads CARNSGNTEAFF. CDR3 nucleotides: TGTGCCAGGAATTCAGGGAACACTGAAGCTTTCTTT.

The chain couples TRBV7-9 to TRBJ1-1; possible D gene TRBD1, 5 bases. The germline V gene encodes CDR1 SEHNR and CDR2 FQNEAQ (reference sequence). V dropped 5 bases and J dropped 2 bases, with 12 bases sitting between them. The CDR3 consists of 14 residues. In DNA, the CDR3 is TGTGCCAGCAGCCCGGGACTGATTAACACTGAAGCTTTCTTT. Its protein is CASSPGLINTEAFF.

The chain recombines TRBV4-2 with TRBJ1-4, with a weak D call TRBD1 (5 bases). V gave up 1 base and J gave up 8 bases, with 11 bases separating them. The CDR3 contains 14 residues. From germline, CDR1 is LGHNA and CDR2 YNFKEQ. CDR3 region: CASSQVQGKEKLFF. The DNA of the CDR3 is TGTGCCAGCAGCCAAGTGCAGGGAAAAGAAAAACTGTTTTTT.

The V and J genes are TRBV5-8 and TRBJ2-5; 15 nucleotides line up with TRBD2. V dropped 6 bases and J dropped 2; count of bases not matched to a gene: 11. CDR1 is SGHTS and CDR2 is YDEGEE in the germline V gene. The CDR3 contains 18 residues. CDR3 amino acids: CASNPRRTSGRVQETQYF. Here the CDR3 DNA reads TGTGCCAGCAACCCTAGGAGGACTAGCGGGAGGGTTCAAGAGACCCAGTACTTC.

The V call is TRBV5-1, the J call TRBJ2-7; 7 bases fit TRBD2. With 1 base clipped from V and 3 bases from J, the junction kept 10 bases outside the gene matches. The germline CDR1 and CDR2 sequences are SGHRS and YFSETQ. The CDR3 has 16 residues. CDR3 amino acids: CASSLSPAGELYEQYF. The CDR3, as DNA: TGCGCCAGCAGCTTGTCCCCTGCGGGAGAACTCTACGAGCAGTACTTC.